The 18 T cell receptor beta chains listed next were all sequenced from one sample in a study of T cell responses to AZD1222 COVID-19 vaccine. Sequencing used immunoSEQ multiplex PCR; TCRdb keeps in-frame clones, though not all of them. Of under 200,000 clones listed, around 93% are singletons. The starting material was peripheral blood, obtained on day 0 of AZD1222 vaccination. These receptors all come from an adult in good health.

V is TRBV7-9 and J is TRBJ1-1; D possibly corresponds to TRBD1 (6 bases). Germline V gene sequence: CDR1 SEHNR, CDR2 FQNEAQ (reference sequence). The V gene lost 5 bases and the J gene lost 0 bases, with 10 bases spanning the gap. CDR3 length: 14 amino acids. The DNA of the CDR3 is TGTGCCAGCAGCCACGGGGACATGAACACTGAAGCTTTCTTT. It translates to CASSHGDMNTEAFF.

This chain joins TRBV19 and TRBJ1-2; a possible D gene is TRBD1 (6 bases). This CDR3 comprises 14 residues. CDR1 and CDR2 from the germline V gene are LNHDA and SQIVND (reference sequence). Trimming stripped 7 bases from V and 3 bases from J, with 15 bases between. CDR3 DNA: TGTGCCAGTACATACAGAGGGGGGGACTATGGCTACACCTTC. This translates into CASTYRGGDYGYTF. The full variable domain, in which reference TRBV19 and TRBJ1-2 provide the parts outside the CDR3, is DGGITQSPKYLFRKEGQNVTLSCEQNLNHDAMYWYRQDPGQGLRLIYYSQIVNDFQKGDIAEGYSVSREKKESFPLTVTSAQKNPTAFYLCASTYRGGDYGYTFGSGTRLTVV.

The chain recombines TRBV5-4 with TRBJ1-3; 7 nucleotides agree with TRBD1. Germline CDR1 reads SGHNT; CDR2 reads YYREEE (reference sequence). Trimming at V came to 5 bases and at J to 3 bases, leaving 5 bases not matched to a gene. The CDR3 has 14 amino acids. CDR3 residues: CASRARDSGNTIYF. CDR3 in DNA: TGTGCCAGCAGGGCCCGGGACAGTGGAAACACCATATATTTT.

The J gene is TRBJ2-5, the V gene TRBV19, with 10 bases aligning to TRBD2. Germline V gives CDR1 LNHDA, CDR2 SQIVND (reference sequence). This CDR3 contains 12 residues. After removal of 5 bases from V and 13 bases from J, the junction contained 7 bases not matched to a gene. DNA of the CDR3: TGTGCCAGTAGTCCCCTAGCGGGAGCACCGTACTTC. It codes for CASSPLAGAPYF. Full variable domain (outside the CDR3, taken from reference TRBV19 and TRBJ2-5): DGGITQSPKYLFRKEGQNVTLSCEQNLNHDAMYWYRQDPGQGLRLIYYSQIVNDFQKGDIAEGYSVSREKKESFPLTVTSAQKNPTAFYLCASSPLAGAPYFGPGTRLLVL.

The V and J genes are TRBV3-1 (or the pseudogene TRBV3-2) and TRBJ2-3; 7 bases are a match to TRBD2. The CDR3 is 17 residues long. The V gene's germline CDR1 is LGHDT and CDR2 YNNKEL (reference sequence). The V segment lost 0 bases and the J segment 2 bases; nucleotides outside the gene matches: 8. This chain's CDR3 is CASSQDRSGAPTDTQYF. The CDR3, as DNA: TGTGCCAGCAGCCAAGATCGCAGCGGGGCCCCCACAGATACGCAGTATTTT.

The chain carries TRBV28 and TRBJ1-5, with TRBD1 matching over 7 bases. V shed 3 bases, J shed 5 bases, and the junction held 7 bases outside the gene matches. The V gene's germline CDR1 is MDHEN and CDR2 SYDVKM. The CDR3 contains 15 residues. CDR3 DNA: TGTGCCAGCAGTTTTAGGGTGACAGGGCATCAGCCCCAGCATTTT. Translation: CASSFRVTGHQPQHF.

The CDR3 is CAIRTGAYEQYF. The CDR3 DNA reads as TGTGCCATCAGGACAGGGGCATACGAGCAGTACTTC. The chain has TRBV10-3 and TRBJ2-7; 8 bases fit TRBD1. The CDR3 contains 12 residues. The J segment lost 4 bases and the V segment lost 6 bases, leaving 2 bases of the junction unmatched. CDR1 ENHRY and CDR2 SYGVKD come from the germline V gene.

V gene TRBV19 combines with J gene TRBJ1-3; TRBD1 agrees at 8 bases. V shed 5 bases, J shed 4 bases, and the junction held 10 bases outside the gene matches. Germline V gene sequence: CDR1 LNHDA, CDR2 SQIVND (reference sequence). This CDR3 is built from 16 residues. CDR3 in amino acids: CASSPRTGTTGNTIYF. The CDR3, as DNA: TGTGCCAGTAGTCCCAGGACAGGGACGACCGGAAACACCATATATTTT.

The CDR3 here is CASSNPNSPLHF. DNA of the CDR3: TGTGCCAGCAGTAATCCTAATTCACCCCTCCACTTT. This chain uses TRBV6-5 with TRBJ1-6; D gene unclear. Germline V lookup: CDR1 MNHEY, CDR2 SVGAGI. The CDR3 is 12 residues long. V was clipped by 5 bases and J by 6 bases, with 5 bases between them.

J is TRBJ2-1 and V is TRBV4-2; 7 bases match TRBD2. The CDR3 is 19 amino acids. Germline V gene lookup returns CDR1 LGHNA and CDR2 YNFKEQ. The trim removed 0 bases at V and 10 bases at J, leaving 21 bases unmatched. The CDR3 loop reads CASSQDPSGTSLISGEQFF. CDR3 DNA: TGTGCCAGCAGCCAAGATCCTAGCGGAACTTCCCTCATTTCGGGGGAGCAGTTCTTC.

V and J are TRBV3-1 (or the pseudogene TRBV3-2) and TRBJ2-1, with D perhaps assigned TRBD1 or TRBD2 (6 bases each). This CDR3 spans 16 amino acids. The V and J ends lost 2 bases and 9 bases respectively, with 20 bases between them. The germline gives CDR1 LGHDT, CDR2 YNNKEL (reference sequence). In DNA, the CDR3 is TGTGCCAGCAGCCAATTTTCTCCGGGGGCCTCGGTTGAGCAGTTCTTC. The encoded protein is CASSQFSPGASVEQFF.

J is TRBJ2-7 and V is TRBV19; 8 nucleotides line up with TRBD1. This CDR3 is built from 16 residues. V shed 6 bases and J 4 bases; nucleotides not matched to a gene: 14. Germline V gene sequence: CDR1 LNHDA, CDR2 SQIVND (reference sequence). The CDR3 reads CASSHSRGRNLYEQYF. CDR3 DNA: TGTGCCAGTAGCCACTCCAGGGGGCGAAATCTTTACGAGCAGTACTTC.

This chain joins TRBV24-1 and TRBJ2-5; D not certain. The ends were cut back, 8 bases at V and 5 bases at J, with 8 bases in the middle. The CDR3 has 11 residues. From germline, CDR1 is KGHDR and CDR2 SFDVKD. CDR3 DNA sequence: TGTGCCACCATGAGGCAGGAGACCCAGTACTTC. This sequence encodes CATMRQETQYF.

CDR3 sequence reads: CASSFPTGNTIYF. The CDR3 DNA sequence: TGTGCCAGCAGTTTCCCCACTGGAAACACCATATATTTT. The rearrangement joins TRBV27 to TRBJ1-3; D gene ambiguous. The V gene's germline CDR1 is MNHEY and CDR2 SMNVEV (reference sequence). Trimming left V 3 bases short and J 2 bases short, with 5 bases between. The CDR3 has 13 amino acids.

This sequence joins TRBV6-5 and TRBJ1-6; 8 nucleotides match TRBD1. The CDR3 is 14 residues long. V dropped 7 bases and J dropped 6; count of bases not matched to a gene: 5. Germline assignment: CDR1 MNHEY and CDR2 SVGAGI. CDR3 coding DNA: TGTGCCAGCACCCGAGGACAGGGTAATTCACCCCTCCACTTT. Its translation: CASTRGQGNSPLHF.

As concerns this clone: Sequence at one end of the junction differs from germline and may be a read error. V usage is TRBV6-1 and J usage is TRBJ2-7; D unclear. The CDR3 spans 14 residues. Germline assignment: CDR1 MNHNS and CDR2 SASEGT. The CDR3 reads CASSQAVSSYEQYF. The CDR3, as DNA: TGTGCCAGCAGTCAAGCAGTGAGCTCCTACGAGCAGTACTTC.

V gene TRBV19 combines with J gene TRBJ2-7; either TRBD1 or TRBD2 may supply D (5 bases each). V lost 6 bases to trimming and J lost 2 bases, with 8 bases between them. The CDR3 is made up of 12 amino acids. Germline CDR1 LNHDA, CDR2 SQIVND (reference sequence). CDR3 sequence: CASRGTTYEQYF. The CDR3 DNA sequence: TGTGCCAGTAGGGGGACGACCTACGAGCAGTACTTC. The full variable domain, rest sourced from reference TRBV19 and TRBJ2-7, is DGGITQSPKYLFRKEGQNVTLSCEQNLNHDAMYWYRQDPGQGLRLIYYSQIVNDFQKGDIAEGYSVSREKKESFPLTVTSAQKNPTAFYLCASRGTTYEQYFGPGTRLTVT.

CDR3 sequence: CASSFGGEKLFF. CDR3 in DNA: TGTGCCAGCAGTTTCGGGGGTGAAAAACTGTTTTTT. The chain uses TRBV12-3 or TRBV12-4 and TRBJ1-4; a possible D gene is TRBD1 (5 bases). The CDR3 has 12 residues. Trimming took off 3 bases at V and 7 bases at J, with 6 bases between the two ends.